What follows is one T cell receptor beta chain and its context. As yet, its antigen is unknown. TCRdb ran MiXCR on the reads and lists one entry per CDR3 protein. The sample includes roughly 760,000 distinct CDR3 sequences, 35% seen only once; the top ten take about 2.8%. This entry is derived from a study of T cell repertoires in cytomegalovirus infection. Study context: Matching HLA type and CMV infection were both indicated by public TCR beta signatures.

Study-level findings and limits: CMV-specific TCR beta clonotypes restricted by HLA-C dominated the ex vivo response. Totalled public TCR beta family frequency picked out people who carried CMV plus the relevant HLA.

The clonotype comes from a human donor in good health (CMV status not recorded). Some clones in this sample may be carry-over from other donors' samples. The sample taken for sequencing was PBMCs.

The CDR3 DNA reads TGTGCCAGCAGTGAGGGACAGGGTACCCGCCGGTCCCAGTACTTC. The encoded protein is CASSEGQGTRRSQYF. The chain carries TRBV2 and TRBJ2-5, with 9 bases identical to TRBD1. J gave up 9 bases and V 3 bases, and 11 bases lay outside the gene matches. The CDR3 runs 15 residues. From germline, CDR1 is SNHLY and CDR2 FYNNEI.